This is a list of T cell receptor beta chains from one sample in a study of blood T cell repertoires in COVID-19. Data came from immunoSEQ multiplex PCR; TCRdb stores just in-frame clones and leaves some out. The data show 150,000 to 180,000 clones, around 85% seen once. The sequenced material came from peripheral blood. The receptors were gathered from a man aged 55 to 70 with COVID-19, enrolled during active disease. CDR3s include the opening cysteine and the closing phenylalanine or tryptophan. The D gene is left open where the match is weak. Expanded clones get a size class; other rows say once, few or many, or leave the size out.

TRBJ1-3	TRBD1	NA	TRBV5-1	CASSSAGTGTGNTIYF	TGCGCCAGCAGCTCCGCCGGGACAGGTACTGGAAACACCATATATTTT
TRBJ2-3	TRBD1	NA	TRBV14	CASSQGQGVHTQYF	TGTGCCAGCAGCCAGGGACAGGGCGTGCATACGCAGTATTTT
TRBJ1-2	NA	NA	TRBV28	CASRRTEEDTF	TGTGCCAGCAGACGCACAGAGGAGGATACCTTC
TRBJ1-1	NA	NA	TRBV4-3	CASSQDYSLTEAFF	TGCGCCAGCAGCCAAGATTACAGCCTCACTGAAGCTTTCTTT
TRBJ2-1	TRBD2	NA	TRBV6-2/TRBV6-3	CASSALAGGHNEQFF	TGTGCCAGCAGTGCCCTGGCGGGGGGACACAATGAGCAGTTCTTC
TRBJ2-1	NA	once	TRBV7-2	CASTVNQGRNEQFF	TGTGCCAGCACGGTCAATCAGGGCCGGAATGAGCAGTTCTTC
TRBJ2-2	NA	NA	TRBV2	CASIGGETTGELFF	TGTGCCAGCATTGGCGGGGAGACCACCGGGGAGCTGTTTTTT
TRBJ1-2	TRBD1	NA	TRBV30	CAWSVDRGANGYTF	TGTGCCTGGAGTGTGGACAGGGGGGCAAATGGCTACACCTTC
TRBJ1-4	NA	NA	TRBV9	CASSRTPGPGGEKLFF	TGTGCCAGCAGCCGAACACCGGGCCCGGGAGGTGAAAAACTGTTTTTT
TRBJ1-3	TRBD1	NA	TRBV11-2	CASSLDRATGSGNTIYF	TGTGCCAGCAGCTTGGACAGGGCCACGGGTTCTGGAAACACCATATATTTT
TRBJ1-2	TRBD1	once	TRBV19	CASSYTGTAYGYTF	TGTGCCAGTAGTTACACCGGGACAGCCTATGGCTACACCTTC
TRBJ2-6	TRBD1	NA	TRBV9	CASSVSGTGAAGANVLTF	TGTGCCAGCAGCGTATCCGGGACAGGAGCGGCTGGGGCCAACGTCCTGACTTTC
TRBJ1-2	TRBD1	NA	TRBV27	CASRTGTGGADYTF	TGTGCCAGCCGCACCGGGACAGGGGGTGCGGACTACACCTTC
TRBJ1-1	NA	NA	TRBV12-5	CASGFNQGGVITEAFF	TGTGCTAGTGGTTTTAATCAGGGTGGGGTTATAACTGAAGCTTTCTTT
TRBJ2-2	NA	NA	TRBV27	CASSPPRPLMNTGELFF	TGTGCCAGCAGTCCCCCTCGCCCACTAATGAACACCGGGGAGCTGTTTTTT
TRBJ1-2	TRBD1	NA	TRBV24-1	CATSETGKDYGYTF	TGTGCCACCAGTGAGACAGGGAAAGACTATGGCTACACCTTC
TRBJ2-7	TRBD1	NA	TRBV5-1	CASMEQGANEQYF	TGCGCCAGCATGGAACAGGGGGCGAACGAGCAGTACTTC
TRBJ1-6	TRBD1	NA	TRBV19	CASSIDRQGLNSPLHF	TGTGCCAGTAGTATAGATCGACAGGGTCTTAATTCACCCCTCCACTTT
TRBJ1-6	NA	few	TRBV10-3	CAISDPRGGDNSPLHF	TGTGCCATCAGTGACCCCCGGGGGGGTGATAATTCACCCCTCCACTTT
TRBJ1-1	NA	NA	TRBV19	CASSRGTAPNTEAFF	TGTGCCAGTAGTCGCGGGACTGCCCCGAACACTGAAGCTTTCTTT
TRBJ2-2	NA	NA	TRBV19	CASSIQGIGELFF	TGTGCCAGTAGTATCCAGGGTATCGGGGAGCTGTTTTTT
TRBJ2-5	TRBD2	NA	TRBV5-1	CASSLLGTSGGSPTRETQYF	TGCGCCAGCAGCTTGCTTGGGACTAGCGGGGGGTCACCCACCCGCGAGACCCAGTACTTC
TRBJ1-4	NA	once	TRBV18	CASSNLGQLNEKLFF	TGTGCCAGCTCAAACCTCGGACAGCTAAATGAAAAACTGTTTTTT
TRBJ1-4	NA	NA	TRBV11-3	CASSYSSGVREKLFF	TGTGCCAGCAGCTACTCCTCCGGGGTGCGGGAAAAACTGTTTTTT
TRBJ2-1	NA	few	TRBV18	CASSPLGIRGEQFF	TGTGCCAGCTCACCGTTGGGGATTCGGGGTGAGCAGTTCTTC
TRBJ1-6	NA	NA	TRBV13	CASSVTQGSPLHF	TGTGCCAGCAGCGTCACACAGGGTTCACCCCTCCACTTT
TRBJ1-1	NA	few	TRBV4-2	CASSQALGGTEAFF	TGTGCCAGCAGCCAAGCCCTCGGGGGGACTGAAGCTTTCTTT
TRBJ2-1	TRBD2	NA	TRBV10-3	CAISESEVAGVHEQFF	TGTGCCATCAGTGAGTCGGAGGTAGCGGGAGTACATGAGCAGTTCTTC
TRBJ2-7	TRBD1	NA	TRBV7-9	CASSSYGQGISYEQYF	TGTGCCAGCAGCTCCTATGGACAGGGTATTTCCTACGAGCAGTACTTC
TRBJ1-1	NA	NA	TRBV9	CASSVRGEGTEAFF	TGTGCCAGCAGCGTTAGGGGTGAAGGAACTGAAGCTTTCTTT
TRBJ1-6	NA	NA	TRBV7-2	CASSLRGQDNSPLHF	TGTGCCAGCAGCTTAAGGGGCCAGGATAATTCACCCCTCCACTTT
TRBJ2-7	TRBD2	NA	TRBV7-9	CASSLGGRINEQYF	TGTGCCAGCAGCTTGGGCGGGAGGATCAACGAGCAGTACTTC